This T cell receptor beta chain was documented in a study of breast tumors, draining lymph nodes, adjacent tissues. Samples came from axillary lymph nodes draining the breast cancer. This clonotype was counted ten times or more. TCRdb used MiXCR to reprocess the multiplex PCR reads, holding one entry per CDR3 protein. The sample yields about 170,000 distinct CDR3 sequences, around a third seen once. CDR3 length equals 12 residues. The V end lost 4 bases, the J end lost 3 bases, and 3 bases lay between the germline ends. Germline V CDR1 and CDR2: KGHSH, LQKENI. The V call is TRBV18, the J call TRBJ1-4; the D is unclear. Sample: axillary lymph node tissue. This TCR came from a female donor with breast cancer. Some clones in this sample may be carry-over from other donors' samples. The CDR3 protein is CASSRSNEKLFF. The DNA for the CDR3 is TGTGCCAGCTCACGATCTAATGAAAAACTGTTTTTT.